This T cell receptor (beta chain) stems from a study of blood T cells in healthy people across ages. V dropped 2 bases and J dropped 0 bases, with 5 bases sitting between them. The CDR3 spans 13 residues. Sample-barcoded 5' priming and a J-beta primer mix drove a second PCR of about 6 to 12 cycles. TCRdb recomputed calls from the 5' RACE reads with MiXCR, one row per CDR3 protein. The sample records 600,000 or so distinct CDR3 sequences, around 21% being singletons. The sample comprised blood. V and J are TRBV12-3 or TRBV12-4 and TRBJ2-7; D remains ambiguous. The TCR was taken from a man between 65 and 85 years old in good health. The CDR3 protein is CASSLTLSYEQYF. The CDR3 region has the DNA TGTGCCAGCAGTTTAACGCTCTCCTACGAGCAGTACTTC.